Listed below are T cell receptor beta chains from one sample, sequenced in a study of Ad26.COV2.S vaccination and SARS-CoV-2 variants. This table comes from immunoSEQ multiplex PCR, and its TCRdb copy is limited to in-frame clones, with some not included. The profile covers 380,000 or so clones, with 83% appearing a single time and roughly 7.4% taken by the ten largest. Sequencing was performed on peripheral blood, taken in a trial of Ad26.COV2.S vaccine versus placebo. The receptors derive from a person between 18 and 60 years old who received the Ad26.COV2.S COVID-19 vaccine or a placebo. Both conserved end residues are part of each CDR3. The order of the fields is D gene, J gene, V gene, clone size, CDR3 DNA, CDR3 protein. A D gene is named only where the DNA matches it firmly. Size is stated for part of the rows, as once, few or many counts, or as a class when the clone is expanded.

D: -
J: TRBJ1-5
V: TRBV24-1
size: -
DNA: TGTGCCTCAGCTGACAGCGATCAGCCCCAGCATTTT
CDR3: CASADSDQPQHF

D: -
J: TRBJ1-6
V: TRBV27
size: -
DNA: TGTGCCAGCAGTTTAGGCGGAATCTCACCCCTCCACTTT
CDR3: CASSLGGISPLHF

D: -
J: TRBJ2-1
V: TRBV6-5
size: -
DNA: TGTGCCAGCAGTTACGGGGGAGTCGCCTACAATGAGCAGTTCTTC
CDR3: CASSYGGVAYNEQFF

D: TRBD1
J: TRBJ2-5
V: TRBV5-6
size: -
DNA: TGTGCCAGCAGCCCCAGGGGGCAAGAGACCCAGTACTTC
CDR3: CASSPRGQETQYF

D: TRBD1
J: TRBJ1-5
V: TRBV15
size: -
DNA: TGTGCCACCAGCAGGACAGGGATTAATCAGCCCCAGCATTTT
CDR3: CATSRTGINQPQHF

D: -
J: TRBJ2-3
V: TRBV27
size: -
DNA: TGTGCCAGCAGTTTTGCGGATACGCAGTATTTT
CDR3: CASSFADTQYF

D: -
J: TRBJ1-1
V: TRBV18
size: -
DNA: TGTGCCAGCTCACCGCGGAGTGGGGGCGACACTGAAGCTTTCTTT
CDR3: CASSPRSGGDTEAFF

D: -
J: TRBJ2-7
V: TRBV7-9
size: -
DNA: TGTGCCAGCAGCTTAGGGTCCACCTACGAGCAGTACTTC
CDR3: CASSLGSTYEQYF

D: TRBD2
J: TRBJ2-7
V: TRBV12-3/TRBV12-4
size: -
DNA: TGTGCCAGCTGCGGGGGGTGGGGAGAAGAGCAGTACTTC
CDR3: CASCGGWGEEQYF

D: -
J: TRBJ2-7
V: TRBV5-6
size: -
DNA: TGTGCCAGCACCCCGAGTGGAGGCTCCTACGAGCAGTACTTC
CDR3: CASTPSGGSYEQYF

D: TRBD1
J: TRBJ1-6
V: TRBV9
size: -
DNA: TGTGCCAGCAGCGCAGGGACAGGGTATGGATCACCCCTCCACTTT
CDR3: CASSAGTGYGSPLHF

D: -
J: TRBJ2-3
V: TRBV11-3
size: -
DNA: TGTGCCAGCAGCCCACCTAGCGCAGATACGCAGTATTTT
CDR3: CASSPPSADTQYF

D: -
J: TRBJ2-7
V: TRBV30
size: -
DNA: TGTGCCTGGGGGGGGAACGAGCAGTACTTC
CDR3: CAWGGNEQYF

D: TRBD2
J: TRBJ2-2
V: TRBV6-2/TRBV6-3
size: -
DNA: TGTGCCAGCAGTTACGAGGCGACTAGCGGGGAGTCGAACACCGGGGAGCTGTTTTTT
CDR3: CASSYEATSGESNTGELFF

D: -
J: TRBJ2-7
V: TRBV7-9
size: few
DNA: TGTGCCAGCAGCTTAATGTTTAGCGAGCAGTACTTC
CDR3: CASSLMFSEQYF

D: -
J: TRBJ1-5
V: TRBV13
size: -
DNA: TGTGCCAGCAGCTTAGGGAGAAGCAATCAGCCCCAGCATTTT
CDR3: CASSLGRSNQPQHF

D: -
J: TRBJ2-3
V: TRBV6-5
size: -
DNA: TGTGCCAGCCGAGGAGGAGGAGGGAGCACAGATACGCAGTATTTT
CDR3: CASRGGGGSTDTQYF

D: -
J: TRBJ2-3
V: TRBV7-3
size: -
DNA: TGTGCCAGCAGCTCTACATTTTGGGATACGCAGTATTTT
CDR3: CASSSTFWDTQYF

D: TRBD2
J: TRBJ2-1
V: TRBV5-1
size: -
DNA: TGCGCCAGCAGCCGACTAGCGGGGTACAATGAGCAGTTCTTC
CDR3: CASSRLAGYNEQFF

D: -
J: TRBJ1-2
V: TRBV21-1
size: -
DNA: TGTGCCAGCAGCGCCCGACAGGGGGCGGCGGGGAATGGCTACACCTTC
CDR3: CASSARQGAAGNGYTF

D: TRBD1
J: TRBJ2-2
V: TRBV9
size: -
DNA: TGTGCCAGCAGCGCAGGGACAGGGGGGTATGGCGGGGAGCTGTTTTTT
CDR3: CASSAGTGGYGGELFF

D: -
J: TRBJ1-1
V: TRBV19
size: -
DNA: TGTGCCAGTAGAGGGGCGGAGAACACTGAAGCTTTCTTT
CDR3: CASRGAENTEAFF

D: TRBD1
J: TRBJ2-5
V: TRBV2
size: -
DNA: TGTGCCAGCAGTGAAGCGCCCAACCGGGACAGCCCAGAGACCCAGTACTTC
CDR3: CASSEAPNRDSPETQYF

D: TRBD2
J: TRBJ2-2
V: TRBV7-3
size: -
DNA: TGTGCCAGCAGCTCCACCAGCGGGAGACACACCGGGGAGCTGTTTTTT
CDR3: CASSSTSGRHTGELFF

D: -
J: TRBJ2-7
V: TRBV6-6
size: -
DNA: TGTGCCAGCAGTTCGACAGGCCCTGCCTACGAGCAGTACTTC
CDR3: CASSSTGPAYEQYF

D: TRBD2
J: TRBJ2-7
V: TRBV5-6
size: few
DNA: TGTGCCAGCAGCCGGACTAGCGGGATTAACGAGCAGTACTTC
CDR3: CASSRTSGINEQYF

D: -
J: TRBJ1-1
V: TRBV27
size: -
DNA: TGTGCCAGCAGTTCCCGGTTGAACACTGAAGCTTTCTTT
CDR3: CASSSRLNTEAFF